The 30 T cell receptor beta chains below come from one sample, sequenced in a study of blood T cell repertoires in COVID-19. Profiling relied on immunoSEQ multiplex PCR, and the TCRdb table lists in-frame clones only, not all of them. The sample lists over 200,000 clones, around nine tenths occurring once. Source material: peripheral blood. These receptor sequences come from a man aged 35-49 years who had recovered from COVID-19.

V usage is TRBV5-4 and J usage is TRBJ2-7; D is possibly TRBD1 (6 bases). Germline CDR1 and CDR2: SGHNT and YYREEE (reference sequence). Trimming took 3 bases from V and 2 from J, leaving 15 bases between them. This CDR3 is built from 15 residues. The CDR3 region has the DNA TGTGCCAGCAGCTCACAGGGCTCTTATACCTACGAGCAGTACTTC. Residues: CASSSQGSYTYEQYF. Full variable domain (outside the CDR3, taken from reference TRBV5-4 and TRBJ2-7): ETGVTQSPTHLIKTRGQQVTLRCSSQSGHNTVSWYQQALGQGPQFIFQYYREEENGRGNFPPRFSGLQFPNYSSELNVNALELDDSALYLCASSSQGSYTYEQYFGPGTRLTVT.

The chain joins TRBV19 to TRBJ2-7; TRBD1 matches at 8 bases. V was clipped by 10 bases and J by 5 bases; unmatched bases: 10. CDR1 LNHDA and CDR2 SQIVND come from the germline V gene (reference sequence). This CDR3 has 13 residues. The CDR3 region has the DNA TGTGCCACCGTCCGGGACAGGAGGAACGAGCAGTACTTC. It encodes CATVRDRRNEQYF.

The V gene is TRBV4-3, the J gene TRBJ1-6; 12 nucleotides line up with TRBD1. Looked up from germline, CDR1 is LGHNA and CDR2 is YSLEER. The CDR3 length is 16 residues. V was pared by 0 bases and J by 10 bases, with 4 bases of the junction left unmatched. CDR3 coding DNA: TGCGCCAGCAGCCAAGAGGGGACAGGGGGCCAATCACCCCTCCACTTT. Its protein product is CASSQEGTGGQSPLHF.

The chain links TRBV7-2 to TRBJ1-1; 8 bases align to TRBD1. Trimming removed 3 bases from V and 4 bases from J; junction bases left unmatched: 4. Germline assignment: CDR1 SGHTA and CDR2 FQGNSA. The CDR3 is 14 amino acids. The CDR3 coding sequence is TGTGCCAGCAGCTTGACAGGGGTGGTCACTGAAGCTTTCTTT. As protein: CASSLTGVVTEAFF.

The chain has TRBV7-2 and TRBJ2-2; 8 nucleotides match TRBD1. Per the germline V gene, CDR1 is SGHTA and CDR2 is FQGNSA. The V gene end was trimmed by 7 bases and the J gene end by 5 bases; junction bases not matched to a gene: 12. CDR3 size: 16 residues. CDR3 region: CASTQGDRGRTGELFF. CDR3 DNA: TGTGCCAGCACCCAGGGAGACAGGGGTCGGACCGGGGAGCTGTTTTTT.

This chain connects TRBV6-2 or TRBV6-3 to TRBJ1-2; D possibly corresponds to TRBD1 (6 bases). V gave up 0 bases and J gave up 6 bases, with 11 bases separating them. The CDR3 is 14 residues long. Looked up from germline, CDR1 is MNHEY and CDR2 is SVGEGT. This CDR3 reads CASSYSAQGNGYTF. The DNA of the CDR3 is TGTGCCAGCAGTTACTCAGCCCAGGGGAATGGCTACACCTTC.

The CDR3 sequence: CASSSQTGVAYEQYF. CDR3 coding DNA: TGTGCCAGCAGCTCGCAGACAGGGGTGGCCTACGAGCAGTACTTC. The genes are TRBV7-8 and TRBJ2-7, with TRBD1 matching over 8 bases. The CDR3 sequence is 15 residues long. Germline V gene data show CDR1 as SGHVS and CDR2 as FQNEAQ. Losses at the gene ends were 4 bases for V and 2 bases for J; bases not matched to a gene: 7. The variable domain in full, with the rest retrieved from reference TRBV7-8 and TRBJ2-7, is GAGVSQSPRYKVAKRGQDVALRCDPISGHVSLFWYQQALGQGPEFLTYFQNEAQLDKSGLPSDRFFAERPEGSVSTLKIQRTQQEDSAVYLCASSSQTGVAYEQYFGPGTRLTVT.

The chain carries TRBV13 and TRBJ2-3; D unclear. Germline V gene data show CDR1 as PRHDT and CDR2 as FYEKMQ (reference sequence). The CDR3 length is 15 residues. Trimming cost V 3 bases and J 0 bases, with 10 bases left between them. This chain's CDR3 is CASSLARVSTDTQYF. DNA for the CDR3: TGTGCCAGCAGCTTGGCCCGGGTGAGCACAGATACGCAGTATTTT.

The V gene is TRBV6-2 or TRBV6-3, the J gene TRBJ2-7; weak D call: TRBD2 (5 bases). Germline V gives CDR1 MNHEY, CDR2 SVGEGT. Deletions cut 6 bases from V and 0 bases from J, with 18 bases between. This CDR3 is built from 16 residues. The CDR3 reads CASSHTKTRSSYEQYF. CDR3 DNA sequence: TGTGCCAGCAGCCACACTAAAACTAGAAGCTCCTACGAGCAGTACTTC.

This chain's CDR3 is CSVEDRGQGASEQYF. In DNA form, the CDR3 reads TGCAGCGTTGAAGATCGAGGACAGGGGGCTAGTGAGCAGTACTTC. The rearrangement links TRBV29-1 to TRBJ2-7; TRBD1 agrees at 11 bases. This CDR3 has 15 amino acids. The ends lost 0 bases at V and 7 bases at J; junction bases unmatched: 8. Germline assignment: CDR1 SQVTM and CDR2 ANQGSEA.

The CDR3 loop reads CASMGQLLYGYTF. As DNA, the CDR3 is TGTGCCAGTATGGGACAGCTTCTCTATGGCTACACCTTC. This chain uses TRBV10-3 with TRBJ1-2; 7 bases match TRBD1. The CDR3 spans 13 residues. Germline CDR1 and CDR2: ENHRY and SYGVKD. The V gene end was trimmed by 10 bases and the J gene end by 4 bases; junction bases not matched to a gene: 9.

The CDR3 loop is CASSPPGHRNQPQHF. The DNA of the CDR3 is TGTGCCAGTAGCCCTCCGGGACACCGCAATCAGCCCCAGCATTTT. The chain uses TRBV19 and TRBJ1-5, with D possibly TRBD1 on 6 matching bases. The germline gives CDR1 LNHDA, CDR2 SQIVND (reference sequence). The CDR3 is 15 residues long. Trimming cost V 6 bases and J 2 bases, with 14 bases left between them.

The CDR3 sequence is CASSLDRGATDTQYF. For the CDR3, the DNA is TGTGCCAGCAGTCTCGACAGGGGGGCGACAGATACGCAGTATTTT. The chain joins TRBV7-2 to TRBJ2-3; 9 nucleotides match TRBD1. The CDR3 is 15 amino acids. Germline trimming cut 6 bases from V and 3 bases from J; bases unmatched to any gene: 7. Germline CDR1 reads SGHTA; CDR2 reads FQGNSA.

The V gene is TRBV24-1, the J gene TRBJ2-7; TRBD2 agrees at 9 bases. J was trimmed by 2 bases and V by 0 bases; bases with no gene match: 19. The CDR3 totals 21 residues. Germline V gene lookup returns CDR1 KGHDR and CDR2 SFDVKD. CDR3 residues: CATSDLYRDTTEREAPYEQYF. The CDR3 DNA sequence: TGTGCCACCAGTGATTTGTACCGGGACACAACAGAGCGGGAGGCTCCCTACGAGCAGTACTTC.

V gene TRBV5-4 combines with J gene TRBJ2-5; 9 nucleotides agree with TRBD2. Trimming at V came to 4 bases and at J to 5 bases, leaving 12 bases not matched to a gene. The CDR3 has 16 amino acids. The V gene's germline CDR1 is SGHNT and CDR2 YYREEE (reference sequence). This chain's CDR3 is CASSRPRGGALETQYF. The CDR3 DNA follows: TGTGCCAGCAGCCGTCCCCGCGGGGGGGCTTTGGAGACCCAGTACTTC.

This clone has a single count. The rearrangement links TRBV5-1 to TRBJ2-2; D gene unclear. The CDR3 is 14 amino acids. The V end was cut by 2 bases, the J end by 2 bases, with 7 bases between. Germline CDR1 reads SGHRS; CDR2 reads YFSETQ. The CDR3 sequence is CASSLVVNTGELFF. The CDR3 coding sequence is TGCGCCAGCAGCTTAGTAGTAAACACCGGGGAGCTGTTTTTT.

The chain uses TRBV7-4 and TRBJ2-1; D unresolved. CDR1 is SGHVT and CDR2 is SQSDAQ in the germline V gene. There are 15 residues in the CDR3. V lost 6 bases and J 0 bases, leaving 12 bases between the germline ends. Written as DNA, the CDR3 is TGTGCCAGCAGAAACACAGAGAGCTCCTACAATGAGCAGTTCTTC. This codes for CASRNTESSYNEQFF. Drawing the rest from reference TRBV7-4 and TRBJ2-1, the complete variable domain is GAGVSQSPRYKVAKRGRDVALRCDSISGHVTLYWYRQTLGQGSEVLTYSQSDAQRDKSGRPSGRFSAERPERSVSTLKIQRTEQGDSAVYLCASRNTESSYNEQFFGPGTRLTVL.

A word on this clone: A read error may produce the germline difference seen at one junction end. V and J are TRBV2 and TRBJ2-7, with 7 bases identical to TRBD1. Germline V gene sequence: CDR1 SNHLY, CDR2 FYNNEI. The CDR3 consists of 14 residues. CDR3 in amino acids: CASMETGFSHEQYF. CDR3 nucleotide sequence: TGTGCCAGCATGGAGACAGGGTTCTCCCACGAGCAGTACTTC.

This clone showed up just a few times. The CDR3 loop is CASSLRQGVRNTIYF. CDR3 DNA: TGTGCCAGCAGCTTACGACAGGGGGTTAGAAACACCATATATTTT. The gene calls are TRBV13 and TRBJ1-3; the match to TRBD1 covers 9 bases. With V trimmed by 2 bases and J by 5 bases, 4 bases remained unmatched. The CDR3 extends over 15 amino acids. In germline, CDR1 is PRHDT, CDR2 FYEKMQ (reference sequence).

V gene TRBV2 combines with J gene TRBJ2-7; TRBD1 agrees at 8 bases. Germline V gene data show CDR1 as SNHLY and CDR2 as FYNNEI. The CDR3 spans 12 residues. The J segment lost 4 bases and the V segment lost 8 bases, leaving 4 bases of the junction unmatched. In nucleotides, the CDR3 is TGTGCCAGCCGGGACAGGCTATACGAGCAGTACTTC. Translation: CASRDRLYEQYF.

Only one count was recorded for this clone. V is TRBV13 and J is TRBJ2-7; 7 bases line up with TRBD2. Per germline, CDR1 PRHDT and CDR2 FYEKMQ (reference sequence). The V segment lost 8 bases and the J segment 2 bases; nucleotides outside the gene matches: 9. The CDR3 has 14 amino acids. The CDR3 DNA follows: TGTGCCAGCCTCCGGAGCGGGACCACCTACGAGCAGTACTTC. Translating gives CASLRSGTTYEQYF.

The CDR3 spells CASSLVLAGGPYEQYF. The CDR3 DNA reads as TGTGCCAGCAGTCTGGTACTAGCGGGGGGCCCCTACGAGCAGTACTTC. The gene calls are TRBV27 and TRBJ2-7, with 12 bases that match TRBD2. Trimming at V came to 5 bases and at J to 2 bases, leaving 7 bases not matched to a gene. Per germline, CDR1 MNHEY and CDR2 SMNVEV (reference sequence). CDR3 length: 16 amino acids.

The chain employs TRBV2 and TRBJ2-1; the D is unclear. Germline loops: CDR1 SNHLY, CDR2 FYNNEI. The CDR3 has 17 residues. V was shortened by 6 bases and J by 0 bases, with 18 bases between the two germline ends. CDR3 amino acids: CASSRTSSLSSYNEQFF. Written as DNA, the CDR3 is TGTGCCAGCAGCCGAACGAGTTCCCTAAGCTCCTACAATGAGCAGTTCTTC.

The chain links TRBV19 to TRBJ1-4, with 8 bases lining up with TRBD1. The CDR3 loop spans 13 amino acids. Germline CDR1 reads LNHDA; CDR2 reads SQIVND (reference sequence). J lost 11 bases, V lost 7 bases, and 9 bases had no gene match. The CDR3 loop is CASTELQGAKLFF. CDR3 bases: TGTGCCAGTACCGAACTCCAGGGGGCCAAACTGTTTTTT.

The chain uses TRBV7-9 and TRBJ1-1; 8 positions agree with TRBD1. V dropped 5 bases and J dropped 1; count of bases not matched to a gene: 6. The CDR3 loop spans 15 amino acids. Germline V gene lookup returns CDR1 SEHNR and CDR2 FQNEAQ (reference sequence). CDR3: CASSGSGTGNTEAFF. CDR3 coding DNA: TGTGCCAGCAGCGGATCAGGGACAGGGAACACTGAAGCTTTCTTT.

The rearrangement links TRBV7-8 to TRBJ2-7; 10 bases match TRBD2. This CDR3 has 15 amino acids. Germline trimming cut 1 base from V and 2 bases from J; bases unmatched to any gene: 2. CDR1 and CDR2 from the germline V gene are SGHVS and FQNEAQ. This chain's CDR3 is CASSLEGTSAYEQYF. CDR3 nucleotide sequence: TGTGCCAGCAGCTTAGAAGGGACTAGCGCCTACGAGCAGTACTTC.

V usage is TRBV5-6 and J usage is TRBJ2-1, with unresolved D. Germline V gives CDR1 SGHDT, CDR2 YYEEEE. V was cut by 1 base and J by 7 bases, with 3 bases left in between. There are 11 residues in the CDR3. The CDR3 sequence is CASSLHNEQFF. CDR3 nucleotide sequence: TGTGCCAGCAGCTTGCATAATGAGCAGTTCTTC.

The table lists this clone with a count of one. The chain carries TRBV3-1 (or the pseudogene TRBV3-2) and TRBJ2-7, with 8 bases matching TRBD1. Germline V gene sequence: CDR1 LGHDT, CDR2 YNNKEL (reference sequence). The CDR3 extends over 16 amino acids. Trimming cost V 1 base and J 6 bases; bases outside gene matches: 11. In nucleotides, the CDR3 is TGTGCCAGCAGCCAAGTCTTTCAGGGGGCGGAGGGCGAGCAGTACTTC. Translation: CASSQVFQGAEGEQYF.

J is TRBJ2-1 and V is TRBV27; 9 bases agree with TRBD1. V lost 6 bases to trimming and J lost 1 base; unmatched junction nucleotides: 4. From germline, CDR1 is MNHEY and CDR2 SMNVEV (reference sequence). The CDR3 spans 15 residues. The CDR3 sequence is CASSADRGSYNEQFF. The CDR3, as DNA: TGTGCCAGCAGCGCGGACAGGGGATCCTACAATGAGCAGTTCTTC.

The table lists this clone with a count of one. CDR3 amino acids: CASSQLSGSNEQFF. The CDR3 DNA is TGTGCCAGCAGCCAACTTAGCGGGAGTAATGAGCAGTTCTTC. This sequence joins TRBV7-9 and TRBJ2-1, with 9 bases aligning to TRBD2. The CDR3 loop spans 14 amino acids. Germline V lookup: CDR1 SEHNR, CDR2 FQNEAQ (reference sequence). Germline trimming cut 5 bases from V and 7 bases from J; bases unmatched to any gene: 6. The full variable domain, completed using reference TRBV7-9 and TRBJ2-1, is DTGVSQNPRHKITKRGQNVTFRCDPISEHNRLYWYRQTLGQGPEFLTYFQNEAQLEKSRLLSDRFSAERPKGSFSTLEIQRTEQGDSAMYLCASSQLSGSNEQFFGPGTRLTVL.